One and the same sample provided the 9 T cell receptor beta chains below, sequenced in a study of blood T cell repertoires in COVID-19 (dated by TCRdb to 2018 to 2021). Libraries were prepared through the immunoSEQ multiplex PCR assay. The table was pulled from immuneACCESS by TCRdb, which kept in-frame rearrangements only. Such tables lose some clones; where checked, under half of the loss comes from unresolved V genes, and the rest has no known cause. This sample is represented by roughly 210,000 clones; roughly 84% of them were singletons. 7.2% of the sample is held by the ten biggest clonotypes. Sequenced: PBMCs or T cells enriched from blood (not recorded which). The receptors were sampled from a man aged 25-45 years in a cohort exposed to, infected with or recovered from COVID-19 (not recorded which).

CDR3 sequence reads: CASSPRDRENEQYF. The DNA for the CDR3 is TGTGCCAGCAGCCCGCGGGACAGGGAAAACGAGCAGTACTTC. The chain has TRBV3-1 (or the pseudogene TRBV3-2) and TRBJ2-7; 9 bases are a match to TRBD1. Germline CDR1 is LGHDT and CDR2 is YNNKEL (reference sequence). V lost 4 bases to trimming and J lost 5 bases; unmatched junction nucleotides: 6. The length of the CDR3 is 14 residues.

The chain joins TRBV24-1 to TRBJ2-2; D perhaps matches TRBD2 (5 bases). The V gene lost 3 bases and the J gene lost 2 bases, with 12 bases spanning the gap. This CDR3 contains 16 residues. Per the germline V gene, CDR1 is KGHDR and CDR2 is SFDVKD. CDR3 sequence: CATSDTRTGNTGELFF. The CDR3 DNA sequence: TGTGCCACCAGTGATACCCGGACGGGAAACACCGGGGAGCTGTTTTTT.

This chain joins TRBV10-1 and TRBJ2-3; D unresolved. Deletions cut 6 bases from V and 8 bases from J, with 12 bases between. CDR3 length: 12 residues. Germline lookup yields CDR1 WNHNN and CDR2 SYGVQD (reference sequence). This CDR3 is CASSDSSSTQYF. The CDR3 nucleotides read TGCGCCAGCAGCGACTCGTCGAGTACGCAGTATTTT.

J is TRBJ2-4 and V is TRBV15; TRBD2 aligns across 16 bases. CDR1 and CDR2 (germline): LNHNV, YYDKDF (reference sequence). Trimming took 2 bases from V and 2 from J; bases not matched to a gene: 18. The CDR3 extends over 23 amino acids. The DNA of the CDR3 is TGTGCCACCAGCAGACCCGGGACTAGCGGGAGGGGGGGCCTCTCTATTTCCAAAAACATTCAGTACTTC. Translated, it gives CATSRPGTSGRGGLSISKNIQYF.

The V call is TRBV27, the J call TRBJ2-3, with 10 bases lining up with TRBD2. The trim removed 5 bases at V and 4 bases at J, leaving 9 bases unmatched. Per the germline V gene, CDR1 is MNHEY and CDR2 is SMNVEV (reference sequence). The CDR3 consists of 16 residues. CDR3 loop: CASSPSSGSYPDTQYF. Here the CDR3 DNA reads TGTGCCAGCAGTCCCTCTAGCGGGAGTTACCCAGATACGCAGTATTTT.

J is TRBJ2-7 and V is TRBV25-1, with 7 positions matching TRBD2. CDR1 and CDR2 from the germline V gene are MGHDK and SYGVNS. Germline trimming cut 2 bases from V and 0 bases from J; bases unmatched to any gene: 4. The length of the CDR3 is 15 residues. The chain's CDR3 is CASSEGLAASYEQYF. CDR3 nucleotide sequence: TGTGCCAGCAGTGAAGGGCTAGCGGCCTCCTACGAGCAGTACTTC.

A single count supports this clone. V and J are TRBV4-2 and TRBJ2-7, with D maybe TRBD1 (6 bases). Germline CDR1 reads LGHNA; CDR2 reads YNFKEQ. Trimming pared 3 bases from V and 2 bases from J, leaving 17 bases between. The CDR3 contains 16 residues. The CDR3 reads CASSQPGQGRTYEQYF. CDR3 nucleotides: TGTGCCAGCAGCCAGCCGGGGCAGGGGCGAACCTACGAGCAGTACTTC.

This sequence joins TRBV9 and TRBJ2-2, with a tentative D call TRBD2 (6 bases). In germline, CDR1 is SGDLS, CDR2 YYNGEE. The CDR3 covers 15 residues. V lost 0 bases and J lost 4, with 10 bases in between. CDR3 DNA sequence: TGTGCCAGCAGCGTAGTTGCGGGATCCACCGGGGAGCTGTTTTTT. Encoded protein: CASSVVAGSTGELFF.

This clone was detected once. The gene calls are TRBV14 and TRBJ1-4; 7 bases align to TRBD1. The CDR3 is 13 residues long. CDR1 SGHDN and CDR2 FVKESK come from the germline V gene. With 4 bases clipped from V and 8 bases from J, the junction kept 4 bases outside the gene matches. The CDR3 nucleotides are TGTGCCAGCAGCCTTTACAGGGGAGAAAAACTGTTTTTT. As protein: CASSLYRGEKLFF.